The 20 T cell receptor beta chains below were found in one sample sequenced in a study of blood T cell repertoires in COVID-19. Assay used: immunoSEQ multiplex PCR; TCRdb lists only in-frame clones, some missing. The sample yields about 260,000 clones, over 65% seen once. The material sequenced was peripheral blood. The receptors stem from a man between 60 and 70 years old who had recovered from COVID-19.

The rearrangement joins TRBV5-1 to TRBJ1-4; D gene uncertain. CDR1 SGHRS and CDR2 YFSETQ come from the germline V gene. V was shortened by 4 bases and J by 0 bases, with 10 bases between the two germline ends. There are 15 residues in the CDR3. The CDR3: CASSPEGATNEKLFF. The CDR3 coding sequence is TGCGCCAGCAGCCCGGAGGGAGCAACTAATGAAAAACTGTTTTTT.

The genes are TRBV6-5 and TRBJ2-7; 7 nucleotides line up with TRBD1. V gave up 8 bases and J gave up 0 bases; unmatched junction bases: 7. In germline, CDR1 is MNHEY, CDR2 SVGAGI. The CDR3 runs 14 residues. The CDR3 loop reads CASGRDRTSYEQYF. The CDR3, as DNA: TGTGCCAGCGGCCGGGACAGAACCTCCTACGAGCAGTACTTC.

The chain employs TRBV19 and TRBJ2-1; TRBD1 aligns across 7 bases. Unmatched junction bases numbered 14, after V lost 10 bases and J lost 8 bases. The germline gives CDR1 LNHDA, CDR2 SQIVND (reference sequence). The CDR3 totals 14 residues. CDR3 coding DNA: TGTGCCACCGCGCAGACAGGGCGAAGGGATGAGCAGTTCTTC. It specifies CATAQTGRRDEQFF.

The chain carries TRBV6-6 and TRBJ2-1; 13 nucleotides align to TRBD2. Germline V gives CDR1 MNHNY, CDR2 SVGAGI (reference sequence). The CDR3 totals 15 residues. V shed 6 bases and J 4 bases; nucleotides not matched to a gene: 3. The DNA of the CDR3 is TGTGCCAGCAGCCAGACTAGCGGGGGGTACAATGAGCAGTTCTTC. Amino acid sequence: CASSQTSGGYNEQFF.

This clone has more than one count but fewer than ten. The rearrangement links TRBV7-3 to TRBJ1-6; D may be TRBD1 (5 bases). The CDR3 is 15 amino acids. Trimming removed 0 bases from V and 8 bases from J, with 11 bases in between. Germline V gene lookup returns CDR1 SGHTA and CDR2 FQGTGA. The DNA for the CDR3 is TGTGCCAGCAGCTTAACGGGGGGAGTTGATTCACCCCTCCACTTT. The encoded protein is CASSLTGGVDSPLHF.

CDR3 protein: CARNRGSTDTQYF. The CDR3 bases are TGTGCCCGAAATAGGGGAAGCACAGATACGCAGTATTTT. The gene calls are TRBV30 and TRBJ2-3; a possible D gene is TRBD1 (5 bases). Germline CDR1 GTSNPN, CDR2 SVGIG (reference sequence). Trimming shortened V by 8 bases and J by 0 bases, and 12 bases separated the two germline ends. The CDR3 is 13 residues long.

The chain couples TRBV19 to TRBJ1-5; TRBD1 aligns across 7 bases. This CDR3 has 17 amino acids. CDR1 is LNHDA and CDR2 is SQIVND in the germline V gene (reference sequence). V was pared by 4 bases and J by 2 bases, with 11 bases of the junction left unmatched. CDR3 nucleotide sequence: TGTGCCAGTAGTACCCCCCGCCTCGACAGGGGCAATCAGCCCCAGCATTTT. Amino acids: CASSTPRLDRGNQPQHF.

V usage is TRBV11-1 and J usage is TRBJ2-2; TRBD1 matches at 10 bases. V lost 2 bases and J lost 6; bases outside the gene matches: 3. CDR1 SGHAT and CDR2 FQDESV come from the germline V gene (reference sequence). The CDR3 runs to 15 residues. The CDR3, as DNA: TGTGCCAGCAGCTTATTTGGGACAGGGGCCGGGGAGCTGTTTTTT. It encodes CASSLFGTGAGELFF.

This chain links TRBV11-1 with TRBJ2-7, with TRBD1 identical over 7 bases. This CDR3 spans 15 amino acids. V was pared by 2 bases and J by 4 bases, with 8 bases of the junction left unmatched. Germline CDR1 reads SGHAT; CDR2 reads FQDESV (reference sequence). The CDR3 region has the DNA TGTGCCAGCAGCTTAACAAGACAGGGCTTTTACGAGCAGTACTTC. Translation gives CASSLTRQGFYEQYF.

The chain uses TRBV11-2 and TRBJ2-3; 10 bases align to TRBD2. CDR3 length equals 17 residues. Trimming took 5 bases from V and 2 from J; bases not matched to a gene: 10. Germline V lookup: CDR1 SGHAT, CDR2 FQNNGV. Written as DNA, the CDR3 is TGTGCCAGCAGCCAGGGGCTAGCGGGAGTCCCCACAGATACGCAGTATTTT. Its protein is CASSQGLAGVPTDTQYF.

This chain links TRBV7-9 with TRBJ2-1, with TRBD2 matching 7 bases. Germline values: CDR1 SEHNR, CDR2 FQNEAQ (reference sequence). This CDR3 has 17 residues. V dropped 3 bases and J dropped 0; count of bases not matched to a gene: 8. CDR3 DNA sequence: TGTGCCAGCAGCTTGGCGGGGGTGTACAGCTCCTACAATGAGCAGTTCTTC. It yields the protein CASSLAGVYSSYNEQFF. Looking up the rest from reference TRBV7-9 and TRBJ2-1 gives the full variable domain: DTGVSQNPRHKITKRGQNVTFRCDPISEHNRLYWYRQTLGQGPEFLTYFQNEAQLEKSRLLSDRFSAERPKGSFSTLEIQRTEQGDSAMYLCASSLAGVYSSYNEQFFGPGTRLTVL.

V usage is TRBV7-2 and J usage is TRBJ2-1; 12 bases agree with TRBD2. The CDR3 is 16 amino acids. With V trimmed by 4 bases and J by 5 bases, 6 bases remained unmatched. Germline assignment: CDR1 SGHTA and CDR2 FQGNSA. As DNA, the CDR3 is TGTGCCAGCAGCTCCCGCCCTAGCGGGGGGGACAATGAGCAGTTCTTC. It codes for CASSSRPSGGDNEQFF.

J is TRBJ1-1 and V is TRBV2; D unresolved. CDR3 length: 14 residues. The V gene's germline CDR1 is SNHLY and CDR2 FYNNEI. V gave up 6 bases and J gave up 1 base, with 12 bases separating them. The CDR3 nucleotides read TGTGCCAGCAGGGCAGAAACGTCGAACACTGAAGCTTTCTTT. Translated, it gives CASRAETSNTEAFF.

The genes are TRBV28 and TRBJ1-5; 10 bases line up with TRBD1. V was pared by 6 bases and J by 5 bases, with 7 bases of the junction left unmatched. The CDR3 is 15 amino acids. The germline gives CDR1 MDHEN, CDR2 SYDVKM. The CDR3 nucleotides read TGTGCCAGCAGGTCGGGACAGGGGAGCCATCAGCCCCAGCATTTT. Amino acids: CASRSGQGSHQPQHF.

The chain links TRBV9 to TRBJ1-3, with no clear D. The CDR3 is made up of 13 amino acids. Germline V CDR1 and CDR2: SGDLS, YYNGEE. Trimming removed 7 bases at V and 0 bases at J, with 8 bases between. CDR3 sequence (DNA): TGTGCCAGCGCCGGGTCCTCTGGAAACACCATATATTTT. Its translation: CASAGSSGNTIYF.

Here the CDR3 reads CASSLHTGQGAGELFF. CDR3 nucleotide sequence: TGCGCCAGCAGCCTGCATACGGGACAGGGGGCCGGGGAGCTGTTTTTT. The rearrangement uses TRBV5-1 and TRBJ2-2; 11 bases are shared with TRBD1. V lost 4 bases to trimming and J lost 6 bases; unmatched junction nucleotides: 8. The germline V gene has CDR1 SGHRS and CDR2 YFSETQ. This CDR3 is 16 amino acids long.

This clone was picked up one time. This CDR3 reads CASTHLAGGGDTQYF. CDR3 DNA sequence: TGTGCCAGCACTCACCTAGCGGGAGGGGGAGATACGCAGTATTTT. The V and J genes are TRBV6-5 and TRBJ2-3; 12 nucleotides align to TRBD2. The CDR3 has 15 amino acids. V lost 7 bases, J lost 5 bases, and 7 bases stayed unmatched. From germline, CDR1 is MNHEY and CDR2 SVGAGI.

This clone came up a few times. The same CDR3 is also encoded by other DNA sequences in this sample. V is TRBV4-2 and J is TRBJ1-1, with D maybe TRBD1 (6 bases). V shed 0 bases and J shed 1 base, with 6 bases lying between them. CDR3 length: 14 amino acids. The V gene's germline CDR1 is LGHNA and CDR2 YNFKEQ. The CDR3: CASSQDRGNTEAFF. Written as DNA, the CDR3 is TGTGCCAGCAGCCAAGACAGGGGGAACACTGAAGCTTTCTTT.

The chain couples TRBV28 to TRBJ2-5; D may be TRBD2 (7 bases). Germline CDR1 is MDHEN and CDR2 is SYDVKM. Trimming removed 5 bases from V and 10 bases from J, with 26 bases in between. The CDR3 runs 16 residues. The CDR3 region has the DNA TGTGCCAGCAGTCCCTCAGGGGCGGGAGCTGTCAGGCGCCAGTACTTC. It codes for CASSPSGAGAVRRQYF.

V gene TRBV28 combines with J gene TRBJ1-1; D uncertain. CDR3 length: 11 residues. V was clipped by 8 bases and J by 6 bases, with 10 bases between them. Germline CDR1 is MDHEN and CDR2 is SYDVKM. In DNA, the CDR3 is TGTGCCAGCGGAGGTTGGGCTGAAGCTTTCTTT. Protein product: CASGGWAEAFF.